This T cell receptor (beta chain) was obtained from a study of blood T cell repertoires in COVID-19 (TCRdb year 2020). About the investigation overall: The collaborator samples originated in the United States, Italy and Spain and spanned the acute and convalescent phases of COVID-19. The material from the prospective study consisted of cDNA or gDNA derived from T cells, B-cell-depleted T cells, or PBMCs. Deeply sampled blood TCRbeta repertoires from subjects exposed to, actively infected with, or recovered from COVID-19 were included in the dataset. A freely available public database, intended as a resource for researchers studying the immune response to SARS-CoV-2, is where the repertoires were released. The samples were drawn from two sources: the first 160 participants of the ongoing ImmuneRACE study, and 950 to 1,500 subjects contributed by 6 global collaborators. Nearly every sample came with metadata listing a de-identified subject ID, COVID-19 status, age in years and sex. Where available, HLA class I and class II types were taken from metadata supplied by the sample provider and were not determined by assay-based typing. Results and caveats for the whole study, not just this receptor: Clinical and demographic metadata were provided uncurated, with the amount varying by source and participant.

TCRbeta CDR3 regions were amplified from genomic DNA using the immunoSEQ Assay, a bias-controlled multiplex PCR. As for the original processing: Within the assay, amplification of reference gene primers was used to estimate how many nucleated cells each sample contained. To quantify the absolute abundance of each unique TCRbeta CDR3 rearrangement, sequence reads were collapsed and filtered. For each sample, productive Simpson clonality was calculated by taking the square root of Simpson's diversity index across productive rearrangements. Here the immuneACCESS table is served through TCRdb, limited to in-frame sequences with V and J called. Missing clones are a known gap in these copies; in checked studies unresolved V genes cover under half, and the rest lacks a known reason. That table supplies the V and J calls and clone size; D and trimming were determined from the DNA. The sample contains about 33,000 clones, 78% of them found a single time. Jointly, the top ten make up around 40% of the sample.

The collaborating institutions used their own protocols to collect whole blood in K2EDTA tubes. For TCRbeta analysis, collaborator samples were shipped as frozen whole blood, as isolated PBMCs, or as DNA extracted from either sample type. The cysteine opens and the phenylalanine closes a CDR3 of 14 amino acids. Only CDR3 DNA remains: 42 bases, in frame from the first base. Ends trimmed: V by 0 bases, J by 8 bases; bases unmatched to a gene: 4. The germline V gene yields LGHNA for CDR1 and YSLEER for CDR2. About this clone itself: Its antigen is not yet known. Base quality data are lacking; no much larger clone is found one base away.

The clonotype originates from an elderly man with acute or convalescent COVID-19. This receptor chain uses TRBV4-3 and TRBJ2-3; 8 central bases correspond to TRBD2. The sequencing input was peripheral blood. The CDR3 reads CASSQEGSGSTQYF. The sequenced DNA is TGCGCCAGCAGCCAAGAGGGAAGCGGGAGTACGCAGTATTTT.